This T cell receptor beta chain was recorded in a study of control samples from healthy donors and cancer patients. The protocol was immunoSEQ multiplex PCR, while the TCRdb copy is restricted to in-frame clones and leaves out a portion. Among under 200,000 clones listed, 75% to 95% were seen once. Trimming removed 1 base from V and 5 bases from J; junction bases left unmatched: 9. Germline V gene data show CDR1 as LGHNA and CDR2 as YSLEER. This CDR3 spans 17 amino acids. Input material: blood. The sequence was obtained from a woman in her thirties in good health. This chain connects TRBV4-3 to TRBJ2-2; 8 bases fit TRBD1. The CDR3 loop is CASSQGIQGANTGELFF. CDR3 nucleotides: TGCGCCAGCAGCCAAGGGATTCAGGGGGCAAATACCGGGGAGCTGTTTTTT.